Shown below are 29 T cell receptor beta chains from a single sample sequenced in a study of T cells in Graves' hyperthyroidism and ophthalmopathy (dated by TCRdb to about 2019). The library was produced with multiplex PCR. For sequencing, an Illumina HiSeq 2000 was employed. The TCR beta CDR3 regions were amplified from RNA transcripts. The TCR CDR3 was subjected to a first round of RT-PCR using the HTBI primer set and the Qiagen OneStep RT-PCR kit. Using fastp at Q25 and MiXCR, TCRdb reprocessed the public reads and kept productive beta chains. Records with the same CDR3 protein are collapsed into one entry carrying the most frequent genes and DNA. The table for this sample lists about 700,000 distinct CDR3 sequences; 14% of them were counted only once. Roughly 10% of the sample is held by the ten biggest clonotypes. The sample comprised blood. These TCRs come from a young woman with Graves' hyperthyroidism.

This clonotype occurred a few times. Written as DNA, the CDR3 is TGCGCCAGCAGCTTTCGTGGAGCGGGCTATGGCTACACCTTC. Translating gives CASSFRGAGYGYTF. This chain links TRBV4-1 with TRBJ1-2; D not certain. Looked up from germline, CDR1 is MGHRA and CDR2 is YSYEKL. V shed 5 bases and J shed 4 bases, with 14 bases lying between them. The CDR3 runs 14 residues.

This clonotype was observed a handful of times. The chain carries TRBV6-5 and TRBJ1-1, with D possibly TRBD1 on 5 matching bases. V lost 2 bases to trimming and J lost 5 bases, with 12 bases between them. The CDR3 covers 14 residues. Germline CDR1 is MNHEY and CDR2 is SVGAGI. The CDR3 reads CASSYALGATEAFF. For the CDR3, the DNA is TGTGCCAGCAGTTACGCCCTCGGGGCGACTGAAGCTTTCTTT.

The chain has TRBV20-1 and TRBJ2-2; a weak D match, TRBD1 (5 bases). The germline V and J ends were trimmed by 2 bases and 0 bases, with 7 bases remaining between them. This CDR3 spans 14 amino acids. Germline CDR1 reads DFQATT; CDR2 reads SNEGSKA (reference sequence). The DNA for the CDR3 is TGCAGTGCTAGAAAAGGGGCGAACACCGGGGAGCTGTTTTTT. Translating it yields CSARKGANTGELFF.

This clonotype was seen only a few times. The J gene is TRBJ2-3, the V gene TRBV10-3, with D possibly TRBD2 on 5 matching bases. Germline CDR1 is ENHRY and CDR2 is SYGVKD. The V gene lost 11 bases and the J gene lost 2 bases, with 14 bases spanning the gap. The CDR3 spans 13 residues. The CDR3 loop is CAPRASNTDTQYF. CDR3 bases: TGTGCCCCGAGGGCCTCTAACACAGATACGCAGTATTTT.

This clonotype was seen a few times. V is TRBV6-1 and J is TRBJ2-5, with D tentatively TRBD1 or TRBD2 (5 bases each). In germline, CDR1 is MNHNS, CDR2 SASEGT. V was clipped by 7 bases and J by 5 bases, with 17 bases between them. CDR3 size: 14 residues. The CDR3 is CASILTPGAETQYF. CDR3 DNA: TGTGCCAGCATCCTGACTCCCGGGGCGGAGACCCAGTACTTC.

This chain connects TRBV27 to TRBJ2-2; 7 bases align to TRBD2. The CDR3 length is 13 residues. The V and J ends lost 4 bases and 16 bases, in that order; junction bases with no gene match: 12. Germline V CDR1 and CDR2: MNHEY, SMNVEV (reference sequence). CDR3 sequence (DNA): TGTGCCAGCAGTTCGCCCTTATTGAGGACTAGGTTTTTT. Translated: CASSSPLLRTRFF.

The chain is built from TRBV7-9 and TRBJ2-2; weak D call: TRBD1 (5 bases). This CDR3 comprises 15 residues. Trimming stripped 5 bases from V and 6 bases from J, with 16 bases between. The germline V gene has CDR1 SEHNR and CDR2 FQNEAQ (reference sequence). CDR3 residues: CASSTRPRAPGELFF. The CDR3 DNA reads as TGTGCCAGCAGCACCCGGCCCAGGGCCCCCGGGGAGCTGTTTTTT. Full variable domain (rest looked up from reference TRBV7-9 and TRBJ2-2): DTGVSQNPRHKITKRGQNVTFRCDPISEHNRLYWYRQTLGQGPEFLTYFQNEAQLEKSRLLSDRFSAERPKGSFSTLEIQRTEQGDSAMYLCASSTRPRAPGELFFGEGSRLTVL.

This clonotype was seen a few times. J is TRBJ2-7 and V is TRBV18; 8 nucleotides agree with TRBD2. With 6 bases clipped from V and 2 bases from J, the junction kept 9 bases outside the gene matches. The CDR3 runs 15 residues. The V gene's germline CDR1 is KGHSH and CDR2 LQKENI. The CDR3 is CASSPSAGGTYEQYF. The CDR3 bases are TGTGCCAGCTCCCCATCCGCGGGAGGCACCTACGAGCAGTACTTC.

Here the CDR3 reads CASSDAGTTEAFF. CDR3 in DNA: TGTGCCAGCAGTGATGCGGGAACCACTGAAGCTTTCTTT. The V and J genes are TRBV25-1 and TRBJ1-1, with unresolved D. With 3 bases removed from V and 4 bases from J, the gap between germline ends came to 9 bases. Germline loops: CDR1 MGHDK, CDR2 SYGVNS. This CDR3 has 13 residues.

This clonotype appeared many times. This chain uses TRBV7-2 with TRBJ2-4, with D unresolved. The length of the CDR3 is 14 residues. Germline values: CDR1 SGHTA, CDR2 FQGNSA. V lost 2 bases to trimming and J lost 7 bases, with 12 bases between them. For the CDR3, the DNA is TGTGCCAGCAGCTTATACTCCGGCCGGAACATTCAGTACTTC. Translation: CASSLYSGRNIQYF.

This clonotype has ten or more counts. For the CDR3, the DNA is TGCGCCAGCAGCCAAGATAGGGGGACAGTCGCCTACAATGAGCAGTTCTTC. Translated, it gives CASSQDRGTVAYNEQFF. The rearrangement joins TRBV4-1 to TRBJ2-1; 7 nucleotides align to TRBD1. The germline gives CDR1 MGHRA, CDR2 YSYEKL. This CDR3 has 17 residues. Germline trimming cut 0 bases from V and 2 bases from J; bases unmatched to any gene: 7.

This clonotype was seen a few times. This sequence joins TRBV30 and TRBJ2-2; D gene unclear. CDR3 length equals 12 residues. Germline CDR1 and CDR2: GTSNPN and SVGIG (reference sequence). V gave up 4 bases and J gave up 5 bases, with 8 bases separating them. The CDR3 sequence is CAWIEKTGELFF. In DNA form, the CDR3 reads TGTGCCTGGATTGAAAAGACCGGGGAGCTGTTTTTT. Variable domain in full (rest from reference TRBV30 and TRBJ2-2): SQTIHQWPATLVQPVGSPLSLECTVEGTSNPNLYWYRQAAGRGLQLLFYSVGIGQISSEVPQNLSASRPQDRQFILSSKKLLLSDSGFYLCAWIEKTGELFFGEGSRLTVL.

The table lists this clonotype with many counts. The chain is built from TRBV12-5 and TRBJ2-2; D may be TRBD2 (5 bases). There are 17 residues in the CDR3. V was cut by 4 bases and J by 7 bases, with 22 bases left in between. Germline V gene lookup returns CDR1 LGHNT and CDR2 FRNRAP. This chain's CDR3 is CASGSGGYGPSGGELFF. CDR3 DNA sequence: TGTGCTAGTGGTTCCGGCGGGTACGGGCCCTCGGGCGGGGAGCTGTTTTTT. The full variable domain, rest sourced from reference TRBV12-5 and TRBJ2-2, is DARVTQTPRHKVTEMGQEVTMRCQPILGHNTVFWYRQTMMQGLELLAYFRNRAPLDDSGMPKDRFSAEMPDATLATLKIQPSEPRDSAVYFCASGSGGYGPSGGELFFGEGSRLTVL.

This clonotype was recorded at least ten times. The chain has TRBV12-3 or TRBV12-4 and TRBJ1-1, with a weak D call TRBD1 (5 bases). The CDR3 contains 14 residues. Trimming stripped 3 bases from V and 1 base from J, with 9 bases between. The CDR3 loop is CASSLGTENTEAFF. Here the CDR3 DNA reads TGTGCCAGCAGTTTGGGGACCGAGAACACTGAAGCTTTCTTT.

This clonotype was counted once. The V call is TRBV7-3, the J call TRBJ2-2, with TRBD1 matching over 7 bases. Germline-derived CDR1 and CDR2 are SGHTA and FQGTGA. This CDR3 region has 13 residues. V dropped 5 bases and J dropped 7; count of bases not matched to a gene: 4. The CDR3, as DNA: TGTGCCAGCAGCGTAGACAGGGTCGGGGAGCTGTTTTTT. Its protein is CASSVDRVGELFF.

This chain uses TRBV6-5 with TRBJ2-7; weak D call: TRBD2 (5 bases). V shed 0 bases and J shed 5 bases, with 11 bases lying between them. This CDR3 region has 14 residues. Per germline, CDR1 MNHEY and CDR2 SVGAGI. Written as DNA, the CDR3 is TGTGCCAGCAGTTACTCGCGGGTTTCCAACGAGCAGTACTTC. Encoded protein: CASSYSRVSNEQYF.

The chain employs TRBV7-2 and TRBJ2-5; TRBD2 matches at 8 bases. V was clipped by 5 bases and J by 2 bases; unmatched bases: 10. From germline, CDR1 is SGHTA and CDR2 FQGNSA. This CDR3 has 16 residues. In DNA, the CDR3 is TGTGCCAGCAGCGCAAACTTAGCGGGGCCTCAAGAGACCCAGTACTTC. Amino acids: CASSANLAGPQETQYF.

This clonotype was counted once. The CDR3 loop reads CASRRVGTGELFF. The CDR3 coding sequence is TGTGCCAGCAGAAGGGTGGGCACCGGGGAGCTGTTTTTT. This chain uses TRBV27 with TRBJ2-2, with D unresolved. V was pared by 6 bases and J by 4 bases, with 9 bases between. From germline, CDR1 is MNHEY and CDR2 SMNVEV (reference sequence). This CDR3 region has 13 residues.

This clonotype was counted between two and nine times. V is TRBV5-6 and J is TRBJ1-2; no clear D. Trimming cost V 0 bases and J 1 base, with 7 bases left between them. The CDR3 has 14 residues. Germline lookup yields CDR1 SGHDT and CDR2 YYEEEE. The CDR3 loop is CASSLVPNNYGYTF. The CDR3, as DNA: TGTGCCAGCAGCTTGGTGCCGAATAACTATGGCTACACCTTC.

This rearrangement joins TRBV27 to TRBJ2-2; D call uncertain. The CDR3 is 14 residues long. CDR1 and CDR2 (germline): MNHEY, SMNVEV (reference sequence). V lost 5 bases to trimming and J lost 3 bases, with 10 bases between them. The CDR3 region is CASSPMPDTGELFF. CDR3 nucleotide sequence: TGTGCCAGCAGTCCCATGCCGGACACCGGGGAGCTGTTTTTT.

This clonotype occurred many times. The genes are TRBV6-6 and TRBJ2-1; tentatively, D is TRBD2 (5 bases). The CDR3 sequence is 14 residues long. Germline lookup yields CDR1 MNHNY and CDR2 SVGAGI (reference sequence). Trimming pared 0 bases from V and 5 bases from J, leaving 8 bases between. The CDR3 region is CASSYSGVDNEQFF. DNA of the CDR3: TGTGCCAGCAGTTACTCGGGAGTGGACAATGAGCAGTTCTTC.

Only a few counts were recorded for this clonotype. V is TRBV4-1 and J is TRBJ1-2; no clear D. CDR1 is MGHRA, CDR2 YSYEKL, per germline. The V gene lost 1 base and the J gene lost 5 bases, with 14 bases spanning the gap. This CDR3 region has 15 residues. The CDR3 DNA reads TGCGCCAGCAGCCAAGCTAGGTCAGCCTTGTATGGCTACACCTTC. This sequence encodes CASSQARSALYGYTF.

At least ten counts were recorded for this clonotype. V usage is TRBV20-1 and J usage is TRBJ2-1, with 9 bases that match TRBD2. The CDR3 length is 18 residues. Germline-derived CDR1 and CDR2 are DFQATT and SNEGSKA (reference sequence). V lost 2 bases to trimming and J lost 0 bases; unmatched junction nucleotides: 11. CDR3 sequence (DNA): TGCAGTGCTAGATCTGTGACTAGCGGATCGAGCTCCTACAATGAGCAGTTCTTC. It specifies CSARSVTSGSSSYNEQFF.

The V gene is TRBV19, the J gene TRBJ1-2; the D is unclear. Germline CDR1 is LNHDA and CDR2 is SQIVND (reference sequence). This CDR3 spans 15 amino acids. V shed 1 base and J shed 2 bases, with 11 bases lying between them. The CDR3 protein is CASSIGNKVNYGYTF. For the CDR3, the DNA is TGTGCCAGTAGTATAGGGAACAAAGTAAACTATGGCTACACCTTC.

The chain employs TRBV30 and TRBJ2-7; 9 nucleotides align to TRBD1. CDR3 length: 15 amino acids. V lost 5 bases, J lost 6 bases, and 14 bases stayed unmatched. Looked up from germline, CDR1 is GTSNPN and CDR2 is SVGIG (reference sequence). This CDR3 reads CAWGHRPGQGAEQYF. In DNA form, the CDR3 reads TGTGCCTGGGGACATAGACCGGGACAGGGTGCCGAGCAGTACTTC. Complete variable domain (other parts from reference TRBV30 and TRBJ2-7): SQTIHQWPATLVQPVGSPLSLECTVEGTSNPNLYWYRQAAGRGLQLLFYSVGIGQISSEVPQNLSASRPQDRQFILSSKKLLLSDSGFYLCAWGHRPGQGAEQYFGPGTRLTVT.

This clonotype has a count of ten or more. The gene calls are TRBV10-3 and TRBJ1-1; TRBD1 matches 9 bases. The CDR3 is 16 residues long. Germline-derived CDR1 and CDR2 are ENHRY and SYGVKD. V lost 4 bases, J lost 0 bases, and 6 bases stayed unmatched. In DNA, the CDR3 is TGTGCCATCAGTGGCACAGGGGGCGGGATGAACACTGAAGCTTTCTTT. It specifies CAISGTGGGMNTEAFF.

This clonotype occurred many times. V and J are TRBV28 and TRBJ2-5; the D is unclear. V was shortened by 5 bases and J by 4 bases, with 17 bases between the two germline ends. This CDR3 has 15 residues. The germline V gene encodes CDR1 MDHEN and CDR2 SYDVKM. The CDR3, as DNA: TGTGCCAGCAGTGTTACCGGGCTCGAGACAGAGACCCAGTACTTC. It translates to CASSVTGLETETQYF. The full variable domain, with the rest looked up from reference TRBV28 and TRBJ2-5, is DVKVTQSSRYLVKRTGEKVFLECVQDMDHENMFWYRQDPGLGLRLIYFSYDVKMKEKGDIPEGYSVSREKKERFSLILESASTNQTSMYLCASSVTGLETETQYFGPGTRLLVL.

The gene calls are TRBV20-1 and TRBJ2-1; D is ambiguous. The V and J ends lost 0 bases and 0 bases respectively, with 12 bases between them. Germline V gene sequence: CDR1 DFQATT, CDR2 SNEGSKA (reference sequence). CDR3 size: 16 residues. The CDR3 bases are TGCAGTGCTAGAGATCGCACGGATCTCTCCTACAATGAGCAGTTCTTC. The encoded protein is CSARDRTDLSYNEQFF.

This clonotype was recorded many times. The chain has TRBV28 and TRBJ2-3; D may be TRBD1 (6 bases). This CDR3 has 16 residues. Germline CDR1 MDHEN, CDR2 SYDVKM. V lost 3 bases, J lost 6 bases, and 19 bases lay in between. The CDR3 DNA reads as TGTGCCAGCAGTTTGAAGCTCAGGGGAACCACCGATACGCAGTATTTT. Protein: CASSLKLRGTTDTQYF.